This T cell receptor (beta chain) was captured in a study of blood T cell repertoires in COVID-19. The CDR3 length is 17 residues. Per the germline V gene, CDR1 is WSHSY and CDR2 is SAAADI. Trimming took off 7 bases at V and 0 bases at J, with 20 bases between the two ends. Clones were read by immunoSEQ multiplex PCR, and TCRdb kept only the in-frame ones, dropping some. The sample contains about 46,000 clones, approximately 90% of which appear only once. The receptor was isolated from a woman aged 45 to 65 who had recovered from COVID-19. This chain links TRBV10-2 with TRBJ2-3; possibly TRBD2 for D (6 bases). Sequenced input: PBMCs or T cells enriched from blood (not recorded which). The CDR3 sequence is CASKSPRGLLSTDTQYF. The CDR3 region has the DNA TGCGCCAGCAAATCCCCGAGGGGACTTCTTAGCACAGATACGCAGTATTTT.